These 24 T cell receptor beta chains originate from one sample sequenced in a study of blood T cell repertoires in COVID-19. Repertoires were generated with immunoSEQ multiplex PCR, while TCRdb's copy carries only in-frame clones and drops some. The sample consists of 200,000 to 250,000 clones, just over 90% of them appearing once. The sequenced material came from PBMCs or T cells enriched from blood (not recorded which). The receptor set was obtained from a woman aged 18-29 years who had recovered from COVID-19.

The chain is built from TRBV18 and TRBJ1-1; possible D gene TRBD1, 6 bases. The CDR3 is made up of 11 amino acids. CDR1 is KGHSH, CDR2 LQKENI, per germline. The ends were cut back, 2 bases at V and 11 bases at J, with 9 bases in the middle. The CDR3 here is CASSPSGVAFF. As DNA, the CDR3 is TGTGCCAGCTCACCATCAGGGGTTGCTTTCTTT. The full variable domain, rest sourced from reference TRBV18 and TRBJ1-1, is NAGVMQNPRHLVRRRGQEARLRCSPMKGHSHVYWYRQLPEEGLKFMVYLQKENIIDESGMPKERFSAEFPKEGPSILRIQQVVRGDSAAYFCASSPSGVAFFGQGTRLTVV.

V gene TRBV3-1 (or the pseudogene TRBV3-2) combines with J gene TRBJ2-5, with 7 bases identical to TRBD2. Trimming took 0 bases from V and 6 from J; bases not matched to a gene: 7. The CDR3 totals 15 residues. Germline V gene data show CDR1 as LGHDT and CDR2 as YNNKEL (reference sequence). This chain's CDR3 is CASSQEGTKSKTQYF. The CDR3 DNA reads as TGTGCCAGCAGCCAAGAAGGGACTAAGTCGAAGACCCAGTACTTC.

The chain is built from TRBV15 and TRBJ2-7, with D possibly being TRBD1 (6 bases). The germline V and J ends were trimmed by 0 bases and 5 bases, with 17 bases remaining between them. This CDR3 has 16 residues. Germline values: CDR1 LNHNV, CDR2 YYDKDF (reference sequence). The CDR3 DNA sequence: TGTGCCACCAGCAGAGACCTGACAGGTGGAACCCACGAGCAGTACTTC. It translates to CATSRDLTGGTHEQYF.

This chain connects TRBV7-2 to TRBJ2-3; 8 nucleotides match TRBD2. From germline, CDR1 is SGHTA and CDR2 FQGNSA. After removal of 5 bases from V and 5 bases from J, the junction contained 12 bases not matched to a gene. The CDR3 totals 16 residues. CDR3 nucleotide sequence: TGTGCCAGCAGCCCTCCGCGGGGGGCGCGAGTAGATACGCAGTATTTT. Protein product: CASSPPRGARVDTQYF.

This chain uses TRBV4-2 with TRBJ2-3, with 13 bases that match TRBD2. The CDR3 extends over 17 amino acids. J gave up 1 base and V 1 base, and 2 bases lay outside the gene matches. Germline V lookup: CDR1 LGHNA, CDR2 YNFKEQ. CDR3 DNA sequence: TGTGCCAGCAGCCAAGGAGGACTAGCGGGGGGCACAGATACGCAGTATTTT. This codes for CASSQGGLAGGTDTQYF.

The gene calls are TRBV11-3 and TRBJ2-3, with 7 bases matching TRBD2. This CDR3 has 15 amino acids. Trimming at V came to 1 base and at J to 2 bases, leaving 3 bases not matched to a gene. Germline CDR1 is SGHNT and CDR2 is YENEEA. The CDR3 spells CASSLVGGFTDTQYF. CDR3 bases: TGTGCCAGCAGCTTAGTGGGGGGGTTCACAGATACGCAGTATTTT.

The chain employs TRBV4-1 and TRBJ1-5; no reliable D call. Germline values: CDR1 MGHRA, CDR2 YSYEKL. The CDR3 is 15 amino acids. V lost 3 bases, J lost 4 bases, and 13 bases lay in between. DNA for the CDR3: TGCGCCAGCAGCCAGGGCCTTGGACTGAATCAGCCCCAGCATTTT. Amino acid sequence: CASSQGLGLNQPQHF.

This clone was seen only once. The chain combines TRBV10-3 with TRBJ2-5; D is perhaps TRBD2 (7 bases). V was trimmed by 0 bases and J by 1 base, leaving 12 bases between them. The CDR3 has 16 amino acids. The germline gives CDR1 ENHRY, CDR2 SYGVKD. In DNA form, the CDR3 reads TGTGCCATCAGTGAGTCGAGTGGGGGGGCCCAAGAGACCCAGTACTTC. It specifies CAISESSGGAQETQYF.

This clone showed up just once. The genes are TRBV24-1 and TRBJ1-1, with TRBD1 identical over 8 bases. The germline gives CDR1 KGHDR, CDR2 SFDVKD. Trimming cost V 7 bases and J 9 bases; bases outside gene matches: 3. The CDR3 runs to 11 residues. Here the CDR3 DNA reads TGTGCCACCAGACAGGGGGGGAAAGCTTTCTTT. It specifies CATRQGGKAFF.

The chain recombines TRBV5-1 with TRBJ1-1; no definite D call. The CDR3 consists of 13 residues. Germline CDR1 reads SGHRS; CDR2 reads YFSETQ. Trimming removed 4 bases from V and 0 bases from J, with 7 bases in between. The CDR3 sequence is CASSPNMNTEAFF. CDR3 DNA: TGCGCCAGCAGCCCAAACATGAACACTGAAGCTTTCTTT.

The V call is TRBV6-5, the J call TRBJ1-2; maybe TRBD1 (5 bases). Germline values: CDR1 MNHEY, CDR2 SVGAGI. The CDR3 has 13 amino acids. V gave up 6 bases and J gave up 6 bases, with 14 bases separating them. CDR3 coding DNA: TGTGCCAGCAGAACTCCCGGGGGGGATGGCTACACCTTC. Translating it yields CASRTPGGDGYTF.

CDR3 sequence reads: CASSLYLVRGANVLTF. The CDR3 nucleotides are TGTGCCAGCAGTTTATATCTCGTTCGTGGGGCCAACGTCCTGACTTTC. The chain uses TRBV28 and TRBJ2-6; D is uncertain. V dropped 1 base and J dropped 3 bases, with 10 bases sitting between them. This CDR3 contains 16 residues. Germline CDR1 is MDHEN and CDR2 is SYDVKM.

J is TRBJ1-6 and V is TRBV11-3; possibly TRBD1 for D (6 bases). The CDR3 contains 15 residues. V was shortened by 3 bases and J by 5 bases, with 11 bases between the two germline ends. Germline V gives CDR1 SGHNT, CDR2 YENEEA. DNA of the CDR3: TGTGCCAGCAGCTTGAGGGACACAAATAATTCACCCCTCCACTTT. Residues: CASSLRDTNNSPLHF.

The V and J genes are TRBV28 and TRBJ1-3; D perhaps matches TRBD1 (6 bases). V dropped 8 bases and J dropped 0 bases, with 14 bases sitting between them. Germline V lookup: CDR1 MDHEN, CDR2 SYDVKM. CDR3 size: 15 residues. CDR3: CASGRQVTSGNTIYF. The CDR3 DNA sequence: TGTGCCAGCGGGCGACAGGTTACCTCTGGAAACACCATATATTTT.

The chain carries TRBV28 and TRBJ2-3; D possibly corresponds to TRBD2 (5 bases). V lost 5 bases to trimming and J lost 6 bases, with 21 bases between them. CDR1 is MDHEN, CDR2 SYDVKM, per germline. The CDR3 runs to 16 residues. For the CDR3, the DNA is TGTGCCAGCAGTCCCTCCTCATTGGGGAGATGGGATACGCAGTATTTT. Its protein product is CASSPSSLGRWDTQYF.

The CDR3 protein is CASSLTGGRTEAFF. The CDR3 DNA reads TGTGCCAGCAGTCTAACAGGGGGGAGGACTGAAGCTTTCTTT. V is TRBV2 and J is TRBJ1-1, with 8 bases fitting TRBD1. CDR1 is SNHLY and CDR2 is FYNNEI in the germline V gene. This CDR3 is built from 14 residues. The V gene end was trimmed by 5 bases and the J gene end by 5 bases; junction bases not matched to a gene: 7. Complete variable domain (other parts from reference TRBV2 and TRBJ1-1): EPEVTQTPSHQVTQMGQEVILRCVPISNHLYFYWYRQILGQKVEFLVSFYNNEISEKSEIFDDQFSVERPDGSNFTLKIRSTKLEDSAMYFCASSLTGGRTEAFFGQGTRLTVV.

The chain has TRBV27 and TRBJ2-5; tentative D call: TRBD1 (6 bases). The CDR3 has 17 amino acids. In germline, CDR1 is MNHEY, CDR2 SMNVEV (reference sequence). The germline V and J ends were trimmed by 4 bases and 1 base, with 19 bases remaining between them. The CDR3 DNA sequence: TGTGCCAGCAGTTCGTGGGGGCCACAGGGAACCCAAGAGACCCAGTACTTC. This codes for CASSSWGPQGTQETQYF.

The chain has TRBV10-3 and TRBJ2-7, with D possibly matching TRBD2 (5 bases). The CDR3 has 15 amino acids. Per germline, CDR1 ENHRY and CDR2 SYGVKD. V was trimmed by 0 bases and J by 3 bases, leaving 12 bases between them. The CDR3 region is CAISESIAQNYEQYF. CDR3 bases: TGTGCCATCAGTGAGTCGATAGCGCAGAACTACGAGCAGTACTTC.

The chain employs TRBV24-1 and TRBJ1-1; weak D call: TRBD1 (6 bases). CDR1 and CDR2 from the germline V gene are KGHDR and SFDVKD. The ends were cut back, 4 bases at V and 4 bases at J, with 6 bases in the middle. This CDR3 is built from 12 residues. CDR3 DNA sequence: TGTGCCACCAGTGAGGGGGCCACTGAAGCTTTCTTT. Protein sequence: CATSEGATEAFF.

This rearrangement joins TRBV18 to TRBJ1-4; D not certain. Trimming cost V 4 bases and J 3 bases, with 18 bases left between them. This CDR3 spans 17 amino acids. Germline CDR1 reads KGHSH; CDR2 reads LQKENI. The CDR3: CASSQSSAGASNEKLFF. The DNA of the CDR3 is TGTGCCAGCTCACAGTCATCCGCCGGAGCCTCTAATGAAAAACTGTTTTTT.

The chain couples TRBV14 to TRBJ1-2, with D possibly TRBD1 on 5 matching bases. Germline values: CDR1 SGHDN, CDR2 FVKESK. Deletions cut 5 bases from V and 5 bases from J, with 12 bases between. CDR3 length equals 13 residues. CDR3 coding DNA: TGTGCCAGCAGCTCAAGAAGGGGTTATGGCTACACCTTC. This codes for CASSSRRGYGYTF.

The rearrangement joins TRBV18 to TRBJ2-5; D gene uncertain. Germline CDR1 KGHSH, CDR2 LQKENI. The ends were cut back, 0 bases at V and 1 base at J, with 9 bases in the middle. This CDR3 spans 15 amino acids. The CDR3 loop reads CASSPPSKRQETQYF. The CDR3 DNA sequence: TGTGCCAGCTCACCACCGTCAAAGCGCCAAGAGACCCAGTACTTC.

The chain employs TRBV19 and TRBJ1-5; D is possibly TRBD1 (5 bases). This CDR3 is built from 15 residues. The germline V gene has CDR1 LNHDA and CDR2 SQIVND (reference sequence). The V gene lost 3 bases and the J gene lost 1 base, with 10 bases spanning the gap. This CDR3 is CASSISRQSNQPQHF. CDR3 bases: TGTGCCAGTAGTATCAGCCGACAGAGCAATCAGCCCCAGCATTTT.

The chain employs TRBV5-6 and TRBJ2-5; the match to TRBD1 covers 8 bases. The V gene end was trimmed by 0 bases and the J gene end by 0 bases; junction bases not matched to a gene: 4. This CDR3 region has 16 residues. Germline V gene data show CDR1 as SGHDT and CDR2 as YYEEEE. CDR3 in amino acids: CASSLGGTGDQETQYF. In DNA, the CDR3 is TGTGCCAGCAGCTTGGGTGGGACAGGCGACCAAGAGACCCAGTACTTC.